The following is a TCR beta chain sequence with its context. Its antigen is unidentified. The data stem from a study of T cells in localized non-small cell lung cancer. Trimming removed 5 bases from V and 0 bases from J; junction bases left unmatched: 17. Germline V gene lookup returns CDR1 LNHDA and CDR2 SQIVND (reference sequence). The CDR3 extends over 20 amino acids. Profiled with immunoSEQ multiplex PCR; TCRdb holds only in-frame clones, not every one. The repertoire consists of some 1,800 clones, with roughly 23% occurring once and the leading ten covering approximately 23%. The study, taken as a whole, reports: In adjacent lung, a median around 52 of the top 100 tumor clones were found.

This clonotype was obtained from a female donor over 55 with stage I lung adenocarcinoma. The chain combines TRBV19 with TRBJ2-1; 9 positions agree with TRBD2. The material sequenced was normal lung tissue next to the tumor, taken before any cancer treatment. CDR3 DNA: TGTGCCAGTAGTTTTCTTGGTAGCGGGAGATTCCCTGGCTCCTACAATGAGCAGTTCTTC. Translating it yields CASSFLGSGRFPGSYNEQFF.